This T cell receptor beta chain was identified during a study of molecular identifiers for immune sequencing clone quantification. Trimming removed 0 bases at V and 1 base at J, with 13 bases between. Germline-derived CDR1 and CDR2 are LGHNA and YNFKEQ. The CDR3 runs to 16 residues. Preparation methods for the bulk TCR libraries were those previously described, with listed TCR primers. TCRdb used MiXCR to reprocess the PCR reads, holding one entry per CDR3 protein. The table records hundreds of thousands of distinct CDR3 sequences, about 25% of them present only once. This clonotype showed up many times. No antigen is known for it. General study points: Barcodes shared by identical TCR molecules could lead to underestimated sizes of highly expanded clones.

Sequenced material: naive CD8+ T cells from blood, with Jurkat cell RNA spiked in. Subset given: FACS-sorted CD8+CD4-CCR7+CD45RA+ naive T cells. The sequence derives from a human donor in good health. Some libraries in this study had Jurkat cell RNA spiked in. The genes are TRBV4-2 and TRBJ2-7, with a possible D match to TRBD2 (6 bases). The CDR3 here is CASSQDLLGLSYEQYF. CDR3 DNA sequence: TGTGCCAGCAGCCAAGACCTACTGGGACTGTCCTACGAGCAGTACTTC.